This TCR beta chain was documented in a study of T cell repertoires in cytomegalovirus infection. Study context: Newly reported HLA-C-restricted and thoroughly characterized HLA-B-restricted CMV epitopes were employed. Public TCR beta signatures indicated both CMV infection and matching HLA type.

TCRdb recomputed calls from the reads with MiXCR, one row per CDR3 protein. The profile shows approximately 1,000,000 distinct CDR3 sequences, around 32% of them singletons. This clonotype was picked up a small number of times. As yet, its antigen is unknown. Germline CDR1 is LGHNT and CDR2 is FRNRAP. The CDR3 loop spans 16 amino acids. V was trimmed by 0 bases and J by 0 bases, leaving 9 bases between them. The TCR sequence derives from a human donor in good health (CMV status not recorded). Some clones in this sample may be carry-over from other donors' samples. Sequenced material: cultured CD8+ T cells from PBMCs, taken from culture after CMV antigen stimulation. The V and J genes are TRBV12-5 and TRBJ1-5; a possible D gene is TRBD1 (5 bases). For the CDR3, the DNA is TGTGCTAGTGGTTTGGTACAGGATATTAGCAATCAGCCCCAGCATTTT. Encoded protein: CASGLVQDISNQPQHF.